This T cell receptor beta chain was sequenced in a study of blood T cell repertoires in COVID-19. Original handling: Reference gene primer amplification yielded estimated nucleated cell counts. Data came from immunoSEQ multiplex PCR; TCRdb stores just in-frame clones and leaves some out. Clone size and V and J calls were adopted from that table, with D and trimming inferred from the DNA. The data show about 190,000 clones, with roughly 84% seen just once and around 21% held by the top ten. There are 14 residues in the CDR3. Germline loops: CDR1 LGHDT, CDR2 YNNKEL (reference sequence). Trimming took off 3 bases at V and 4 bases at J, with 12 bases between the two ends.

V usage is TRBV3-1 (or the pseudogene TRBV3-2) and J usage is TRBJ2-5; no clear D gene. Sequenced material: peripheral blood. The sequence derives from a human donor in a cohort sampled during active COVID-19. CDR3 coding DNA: TGTGCCAGCAGCCAGGCTTTAGTAGCAGAGACCCAGTACTTC. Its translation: CASSQALVAETQYF.